A selection of T cell receptor beta chains follows, all from one sample in a study of blood T cell repertoires in COVID-19. Assay used: immunoSEQ multiplex PCR; TCRdb lists only in-frame clones, some missing. The sample carries 50,000 to 85,000 clones, less than 85% recorded once. Sequencing was performed on peripheral blood. The receptors stem from a man in his sixties with acute or convalescent COVID-19. The CDR3 runs from the conserved cysteine through the conserved F or W. A D gene is named only where the DNA matches it firmly. Clone size, where shown, is once, few, many, or a class for clones that have expanded.

clone size	J gene	V gene	D gene	CDR3 DNA	CDR3 protein
NA	TRBJ2-2	TRBV7-2	TRBD1	TGTGCCAGCAGCCTCAACAGGGGGCCGGGAACCGGGGAGCTGTTTTTT	CASSLNRGPGTGELFF
once	TRBJ1-2	TRBV7-8	NA	TGTGCCAGCAGCTTACTCCAGGGAAACTATGGCTACACCTTC	CASSLLQGNYGYTF
NA	TRBJ2-5	TRBV7-9	TRBD2	TGTGCCAGCAGCTCAAACGGGGGGGCTGGAAAGACCCAGTACTTC	CASSSNGGAGKTQYF
NA	TRBJ1-2	TRBV25-1	TRBD1	TGTGCCAGCAGTGGAGGACAGGGTGTCTATGGCTACACCTTC	CASSGGQGVYGYTF
NA	TRBJ1-6	TRBV7-2	TRBD1	TGTGCCAGCAGCTCCATGGGGACAGCTAATTCACCCCTCCACTTT	CASSSMGTANSPLHF
few	TRBJ1-2	TRBV19	TRBD1	TGTGCCACCAGGGACAGATATGGCTACACCTTC	CATRDRYGYTF
NA	TRBJ2-5	TRBV20-1	TRBD2	TGCAGTGCTAGTCAGCGGGGGGGCGCCAAGACCCAGTACTTC	CSASQRGGAKTQYF
NA	TRBJ1-1	TRBV14	NA	TGTGCCAGCAGCCAAGACCAGAACACTGAAGCTTTCTTT	CASSQDQNTEAFF
NA	TRBJ2-2	TRBV7-9	TRBD2	TGTGCCAGCAGCCGATTACTAGCGGGGAACACCGGGGAGCTGTTTTTT	CASSRLLAGNTGELFF
once	TRBJ2-3	TRBV7-2	TRBD1	TGTGCCAGCAGGCAACAGGGGGTAACCACAGATACGCAGTATTTT	CASRQQGVTTDTQYF
NA	TRBJ1-4	TRBV10-3	NA	TGTGCCGCAAGTGCGGGAGGAAAACTGTTTTTT	CAASAGGKLFF
NA	TRBJ2-2	TRBV5-6	TRBD1	TGTGCCAGCAGCTTGACTGGGACAGGGAGCACCGGGGAGCTGTTTTTT	CASSLTGTGSTGELFF
NA	TRBJ1-1	TRBV19	NA	TGTGCCAGTAGTATCGCCAGGAACACTGAAGCTTTCTTT	CASSIARNTEAFF
NA	TRBJ1-1	TRBV2	NA	TGTGCCAGCAGTGAACAAGCCAACACTGAAGCTTTCTTT	CASSEQANTEAFF
NA	TRBJ1-5	TRBV5-1	NA	TGCGCCAGCAGCTTTAATATAGGGGCGGCCCAGCATTTT	CASSFNIGAAQHF
NA	TRBJ1-2	TRBV6-5	TRBD1	TGTGCCAGCAGCAAGACAGGGAGCGATGGCTACACCTTC	CASSKTGSDGYTF
NA	TRBJ2-2	TRBV30	TRBD2	TGTGCCTGGAGTGTACGGACTAGCGGGGCCCGTAGCACCGGGGAGCTGTTTTTT	CAWSVRTSGARSTGELFF
once	TRBJ2-7	TRBV2	TRBD1	TGTGCCAGCAGAGCGACCGGGACAGGCGCTTTCGAGCAGTACTTC	CASRATGTGAFEQYF
NA	TRBJ2-5	TRBV5-6	TRBD2	TGTGCCAGCAGCGCCGGACTAGCGGGGGGAATAAAAGAGACCCAGTACTTC	CASSAGLAGGIKETQYF
NA	TRBJ1-5	TRBV19	NA	TGTGCCAGTAGTATAGCTCCGGATCAGCCCCAGCATTTT	CASSIAPDQPQHF
NA	TRBJ2-7	TRBV18	NA	TGTGCCAGCTCAGATACAGGGAAGCCCGAGCAGTACTTC	CASSDTGKPEQYF
NA	TRBJ1-2	TRBV5-1	NA	TGCGCCAGCAGCATAACGGCTAACTATGGCTACACCTTC	CASSITANYGYTF
NA	TRBJ1-4	TRBV18	NA	TGTGCCAGCTCACCTCTACCGATTGAAAAACTGTTTTTT	CASSPLPIEKLFF
NA	TRBJ2-1	TRBV9	NA	TGTGCCAGCAGCCCAGAGGCCAGGGAGGATGAGCAGTTCTTC	CASSPEAREDEQFF
NA	TRBJ2-7	TRBV19	NA	TGTGCCAGTAGTATTTCGGCAGGGGCCCACTACGAGCAGTACTTC	CASSISAGAHYEQYF
NA	TRBJ2-7	TRBV27	TRBD1	TGTGCCAGCAGCCGGGACAGGGACACCTACGAGCAGTACTTC	CASSRDRDTYEQYF
NA	TRBJ2-3	TRBV6-4	TRBD2	TGTGCCAGCAGCCCAACTAGCGGGGGGGCCGATACGCAGTATTTT	CASSPTSGGADTQYF
NA	TRBJ2-1	TRBV5-6	NA	TGTGCCAGCAGCTGGGCTAGCGCACCCTACAATGAGCAGTTCTTC	CASSWASAPYNEQFF
NA	TRBJ2-1	TRBV7-9	TRBD2	TGTGCCAGCAGCCTCGGGACTAGCGGGGGGATAAGTGAGCAGTTCTTC	CASSLGTSGGISEQFF
NA	TRBJ1-1	TRBV11-3	TRBD1	TGTGCCAGCAGCAAGGGACAGTGGAACACTGAAGCTTTCTTT	CASSKGQWNTEAFF
NA	TRBJ1-1	TRBV12-3/TRBV12-4	NA	TGTGCCAGCAGTTTGAAGGTGACTACTGAAGCTTTCTTT	CASSLKVTTEAFF
NA	TRBJ2-7	TRBV7-2	NA	TGTGCCAGCAGCTTAGAGGTTGGACAGCCGCAAAGTTCCTACGAGCAGTACTTC	CASSLEVGQPQSSYEQYF
NA	TRBJ1-6	TRBV5-6	NA	TGTGCCAGCAGCTTGGCGGGAGCCTATAATTCACCCCTCCACTTT	CASSLAGAYNSPLHF
few	TRBJ1-6	TRBV7-8	TRBD1	TGTGCCAGCAGCGGACCGGGACAGGTGGTTTCACCCCTCCACTTT	CASSGPGQVVSPLHF
NA	TRBJ1-1	TRBV4-2	NA	TGTGCCAGCAGCCTTCTTAACACTGAAGCTTTCTTT	CASSLLNTEAFF
NA	TRBJ1-5	TRBV18	NA	TGTGCCAGCTCACCAGTGGGGGGTAACAATCAGCCCCAGCATTTT	CASSPVGGNNQPQHF
once	TRBJ2-7	TRBV6-5	TRBD1	TGTGCCAGCAGTCAGGACAGGGCCTCCTACGAGCAGTACTTC	CASSQDRASYEQYF